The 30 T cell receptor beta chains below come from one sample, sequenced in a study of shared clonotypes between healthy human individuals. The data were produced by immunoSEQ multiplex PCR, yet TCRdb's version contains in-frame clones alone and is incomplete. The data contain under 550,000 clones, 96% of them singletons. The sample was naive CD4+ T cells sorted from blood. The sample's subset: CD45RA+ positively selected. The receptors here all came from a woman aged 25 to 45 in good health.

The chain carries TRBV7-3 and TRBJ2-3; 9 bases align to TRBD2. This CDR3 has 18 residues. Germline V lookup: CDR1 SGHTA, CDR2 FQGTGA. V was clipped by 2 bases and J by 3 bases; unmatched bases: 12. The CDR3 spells CASSLVEWAGGPTDTQYF. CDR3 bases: TGTGCCAGCAGCTTAGTGGAGTGGGCGGGAGGGCCGACAGATACGCAGTATTTT. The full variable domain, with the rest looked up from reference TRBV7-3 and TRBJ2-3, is GAGVSQTPSNKVTEKGKYVELRCDPISGHTALYWYRQSLGQGPEFLIYFQGTGAADDSGLPNDRFFAVRPEGSVSTLKIQRTERGDSAVYLCASSLVEWAGGPTDTQYFGPGTRLTVL.

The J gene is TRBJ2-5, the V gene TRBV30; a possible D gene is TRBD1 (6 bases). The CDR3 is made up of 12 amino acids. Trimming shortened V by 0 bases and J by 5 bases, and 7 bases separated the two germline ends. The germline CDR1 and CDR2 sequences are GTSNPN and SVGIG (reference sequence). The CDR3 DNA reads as TGTGCCTGGAGTGTACAGGGCGAGACCCAGTACTTC. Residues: CAWSVQGETQYF.

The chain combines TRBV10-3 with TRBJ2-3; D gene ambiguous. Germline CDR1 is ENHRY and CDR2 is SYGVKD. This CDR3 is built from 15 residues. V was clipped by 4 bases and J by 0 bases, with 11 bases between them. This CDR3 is CAISAGGSSTDTQYF. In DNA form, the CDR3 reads TGTGCCATCAGTGCCGGCGGTTCTAGCACAGATACGCAGTATTTT.

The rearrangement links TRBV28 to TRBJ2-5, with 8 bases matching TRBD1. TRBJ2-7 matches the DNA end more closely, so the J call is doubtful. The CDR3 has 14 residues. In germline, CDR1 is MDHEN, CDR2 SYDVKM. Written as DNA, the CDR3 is TGTGCCAGCAGTGATTTGGGACAGGTCTACGAGCAGTACTTC. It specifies CASSDLGQVYEQYF.

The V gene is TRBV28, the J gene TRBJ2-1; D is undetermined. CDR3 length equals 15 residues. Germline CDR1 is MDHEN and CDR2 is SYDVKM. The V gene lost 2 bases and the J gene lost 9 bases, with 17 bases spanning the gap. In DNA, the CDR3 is TGTGCCAGCAGTTTAAGGACGGCCCAGAGCAGTGAGCAGTTCTTC. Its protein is CASSLRTAQSSEQFF.

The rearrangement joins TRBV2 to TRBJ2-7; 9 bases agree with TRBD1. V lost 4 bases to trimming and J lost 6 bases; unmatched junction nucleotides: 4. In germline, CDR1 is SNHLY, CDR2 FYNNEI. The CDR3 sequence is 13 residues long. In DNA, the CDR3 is TGTGCCAGCAGTGCCGGGACAGGGCGCGAGCAGTACTTC. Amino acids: CASSAGTGREQYF.

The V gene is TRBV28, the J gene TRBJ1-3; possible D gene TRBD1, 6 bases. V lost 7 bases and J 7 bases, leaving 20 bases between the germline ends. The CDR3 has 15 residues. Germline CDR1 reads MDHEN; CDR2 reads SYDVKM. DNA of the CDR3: TGTGCCAGCATGTCGAACGGGGGCTGGTGGAACACCATATATTTT. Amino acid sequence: CASMSNGGWWNTIYF.

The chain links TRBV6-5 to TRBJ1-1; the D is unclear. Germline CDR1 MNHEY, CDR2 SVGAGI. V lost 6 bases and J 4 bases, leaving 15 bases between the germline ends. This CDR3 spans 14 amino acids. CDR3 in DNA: TGTGCCAGCAGCCTGTTTCAGGCGGGCACTGAAGCTTTCTTT. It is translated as CASSLFQAGTEAFF.

CDR3 in amino acids: CASSFGGLKNTGELFF. As DNA, the CDR3 is TGCGCCAGCAGCTTCGGCGGACTAAAGAACACCGGGGAGCTGTTTTTT. The rearrangement links TRBV5-1 to TRBJ2-2; weak D call: TRBD2 (6 bases). CDR1 SGHRS and CDR2 YFSETQ come from the germline V gene. V was shortened by 2 bases and J by 1 base, with 12 bases between the two germline ends. This CDR3 has 16 amino acids.

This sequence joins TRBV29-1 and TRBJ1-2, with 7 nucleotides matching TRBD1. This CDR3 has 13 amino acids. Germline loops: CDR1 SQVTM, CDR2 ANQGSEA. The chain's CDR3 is CTYQDRPNYGYTF. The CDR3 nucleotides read TGCACCTATCAGGACAGGCCAAACTATGGCTACACCTTC. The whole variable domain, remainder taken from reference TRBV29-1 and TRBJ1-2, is SAVISQKPSRDICQRGTSLTIQCQVDSQVTMMFWYRQQPGQSLTLIATANQGSEATYESGFVIDKFPISRPNLTFSTLTVSNMSPEDSSIYLCTYQDRPNYGYTFGSGTRLTVV.

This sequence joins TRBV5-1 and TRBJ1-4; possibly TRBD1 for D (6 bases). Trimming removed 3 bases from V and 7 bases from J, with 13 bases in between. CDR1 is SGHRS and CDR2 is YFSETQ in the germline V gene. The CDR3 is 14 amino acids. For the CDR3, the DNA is TGCGCCAGCAGCTACACAGGGTCGCGTGAAAAACTGTTTTTT. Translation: CASSYTGSREKLFF.

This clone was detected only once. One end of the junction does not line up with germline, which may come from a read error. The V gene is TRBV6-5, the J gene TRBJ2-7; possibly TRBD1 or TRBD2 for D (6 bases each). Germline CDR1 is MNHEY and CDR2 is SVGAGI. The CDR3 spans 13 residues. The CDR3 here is CATKLKGERAATF. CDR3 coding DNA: TGTGCCACCAAGTTAAAGGGGGAGCGGGCAGCTACCTTC.

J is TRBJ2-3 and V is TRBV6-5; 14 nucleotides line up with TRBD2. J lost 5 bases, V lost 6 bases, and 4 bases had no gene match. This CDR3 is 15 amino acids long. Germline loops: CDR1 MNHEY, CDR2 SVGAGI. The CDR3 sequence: CASSRGLAGVDTQYF. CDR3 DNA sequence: TGTGCCAGCAGCAGGGGACTAGCGGGAGTAGATACGCAGTATTTT.

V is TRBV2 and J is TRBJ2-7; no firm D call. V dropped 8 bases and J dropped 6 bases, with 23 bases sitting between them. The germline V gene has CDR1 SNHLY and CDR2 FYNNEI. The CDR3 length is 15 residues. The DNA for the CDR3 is TGTGCCAGCGGAGAGGACCATACTCGCACCCGCGAGCAGTACTTC. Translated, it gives CASGEDHTRTREQYF.

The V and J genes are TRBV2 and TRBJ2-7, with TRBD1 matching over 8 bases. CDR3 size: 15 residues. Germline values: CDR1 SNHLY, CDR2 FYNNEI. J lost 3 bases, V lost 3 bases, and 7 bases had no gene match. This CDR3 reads CASSEGQGAIYEQYF. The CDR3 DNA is TGTGCCAGCAGTGAGGGCCAGGGGGCAATCTACGAGCAGTACTTC.

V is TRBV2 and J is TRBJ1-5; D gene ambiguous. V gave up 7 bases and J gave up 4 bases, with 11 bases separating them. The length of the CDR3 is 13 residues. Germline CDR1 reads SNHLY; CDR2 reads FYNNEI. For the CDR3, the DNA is TGTGCCAGCAAGGGTGATGGGAATCAGCCCCAGCATTTT. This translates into CASKGDGNQPQHF.

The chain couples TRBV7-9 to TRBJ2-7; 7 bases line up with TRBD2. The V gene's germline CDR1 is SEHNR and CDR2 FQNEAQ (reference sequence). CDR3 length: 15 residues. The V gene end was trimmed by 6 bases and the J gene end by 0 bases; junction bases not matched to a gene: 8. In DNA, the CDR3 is TGTGCCAGCAGGAAAGGGGCTAGCGGCTCCTACGAGCAGTACTTC. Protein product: CASRKGASGSYEQYF.

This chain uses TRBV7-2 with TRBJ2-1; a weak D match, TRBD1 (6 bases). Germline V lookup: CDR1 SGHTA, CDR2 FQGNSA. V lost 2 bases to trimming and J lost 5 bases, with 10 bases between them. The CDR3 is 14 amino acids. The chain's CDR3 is CASSLFAGDNEQFF. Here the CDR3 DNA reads TGTGCCAGCAGCTTATTCGCAGGGGACAATGAGCAGTTCTTC.

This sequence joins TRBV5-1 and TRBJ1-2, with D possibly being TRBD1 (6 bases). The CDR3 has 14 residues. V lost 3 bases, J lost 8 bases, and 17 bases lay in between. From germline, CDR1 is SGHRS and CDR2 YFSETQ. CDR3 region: CASSSTSDRGGYTF. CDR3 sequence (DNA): TGCGCCAGCAGCTCAACATCGGACAGAGGGGGCTACACCTTC.

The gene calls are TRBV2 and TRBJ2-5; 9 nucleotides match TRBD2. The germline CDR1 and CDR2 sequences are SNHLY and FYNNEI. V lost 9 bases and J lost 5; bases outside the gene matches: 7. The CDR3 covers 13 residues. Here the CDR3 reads CASRRLAVETQYF. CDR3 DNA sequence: TGTGCCAGTAGAAGACTAGCGGTGGAGACCCAGTACTTC. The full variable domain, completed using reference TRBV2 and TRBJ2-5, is EPEVTQTPSHQVTQMGQEVILRCVPISNHLYFYWYRQILGQKVEFLVSFYNNEISEKSEIFDDQFSVERPDGSNFTLKIRSTKLEDSAMYFCASRRLAVETQYFGPGTRLLVL.

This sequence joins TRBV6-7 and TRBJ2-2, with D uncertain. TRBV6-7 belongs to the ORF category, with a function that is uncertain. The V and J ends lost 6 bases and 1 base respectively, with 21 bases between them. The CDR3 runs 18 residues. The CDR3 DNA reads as TGTGCCAGCAGCCTCCGGGTCCCGCAGGCGCTGAACACCGGGGAGCTGTTTTTT. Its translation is CASSLRVPQALNTGELFF.

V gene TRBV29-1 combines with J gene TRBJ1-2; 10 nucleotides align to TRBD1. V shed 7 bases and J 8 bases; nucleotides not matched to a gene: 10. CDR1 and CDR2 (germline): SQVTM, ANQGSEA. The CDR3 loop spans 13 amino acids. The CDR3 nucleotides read TGCAGCGCCCATGCCGGGACAGGGGAAGGCTACACCTTC. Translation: CSAHAGTGEGYTF.

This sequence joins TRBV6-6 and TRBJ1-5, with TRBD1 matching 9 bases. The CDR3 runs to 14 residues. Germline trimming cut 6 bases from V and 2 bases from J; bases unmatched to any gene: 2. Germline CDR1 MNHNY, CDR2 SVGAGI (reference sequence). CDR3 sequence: CASRRDRGNQPQHF. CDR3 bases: TGTGCCAGCAGAAGGGACAGGGGCAATCAGCCCCAGCATTTT.

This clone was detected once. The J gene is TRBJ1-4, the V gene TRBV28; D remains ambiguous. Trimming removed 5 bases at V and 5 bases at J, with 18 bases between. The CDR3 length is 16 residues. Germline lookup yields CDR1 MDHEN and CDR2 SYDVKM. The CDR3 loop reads CASSPVRVHGNEKLFF. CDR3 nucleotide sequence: TGTGCCAGCAGTCCCGTCCGGGTCCACGGGAATGAAAAACTGTTTTTT.

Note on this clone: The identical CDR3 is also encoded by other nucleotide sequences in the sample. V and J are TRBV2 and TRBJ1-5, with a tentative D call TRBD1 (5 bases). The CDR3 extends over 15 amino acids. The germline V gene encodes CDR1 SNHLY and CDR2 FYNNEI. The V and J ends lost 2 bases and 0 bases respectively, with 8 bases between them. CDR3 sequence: CASSEQGPSNQPQHF. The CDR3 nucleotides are TGTGCCAGCAGTGAACAGGGACCTAGCAATCAGCCCCAGCATTTT.

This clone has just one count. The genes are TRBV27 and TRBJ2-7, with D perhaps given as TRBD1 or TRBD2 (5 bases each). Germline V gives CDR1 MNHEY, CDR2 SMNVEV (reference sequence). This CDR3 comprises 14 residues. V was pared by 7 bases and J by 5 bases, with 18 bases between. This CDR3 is CASIPPRRDHEQYF. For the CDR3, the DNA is TGTGCCAGCATTCCACCTCGCAGGGACCACGAGCAGTACTTC.

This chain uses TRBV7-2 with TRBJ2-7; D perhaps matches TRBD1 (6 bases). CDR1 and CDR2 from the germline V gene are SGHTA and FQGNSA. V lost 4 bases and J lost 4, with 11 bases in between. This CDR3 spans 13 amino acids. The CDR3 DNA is TGTGCCAGCAGCTCAAACCAGGGGTACGAGCAGTACTTC. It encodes CASSSNQGYEQYF. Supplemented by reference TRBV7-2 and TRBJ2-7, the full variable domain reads GAGVSQSPSNKVTEKGKDVELRCDPISGHTALYWYRQSLGQGLEFLIYFQGNSAPDKSGLPSDRFSAERTGGSVSTLTIQRTQQEDSAVYLCASSSNQGYEQYFGPGTRLTVT.

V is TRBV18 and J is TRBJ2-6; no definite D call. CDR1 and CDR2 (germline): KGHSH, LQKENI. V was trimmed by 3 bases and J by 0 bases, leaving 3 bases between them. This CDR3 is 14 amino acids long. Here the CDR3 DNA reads TGTGCCAGCTCACCCCTCTCTGGGGCCAACGTCCTGACTTTC. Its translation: CASSPLSGANVLTF. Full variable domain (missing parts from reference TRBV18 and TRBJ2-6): NAGVMQNPRHLVRRRGQEARLRCSPMKGHSHVYWYRQLPEEGLKFMVYLQKENIIDESGMPKERFSAEFPKEGPSILRIQQVVRGDSAAYFCASSPLSGANVLTFGAGSRLTVL.

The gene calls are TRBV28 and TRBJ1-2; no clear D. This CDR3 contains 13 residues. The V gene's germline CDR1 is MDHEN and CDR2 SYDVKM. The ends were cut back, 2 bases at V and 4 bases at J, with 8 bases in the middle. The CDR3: CASSLAVGYGYTF. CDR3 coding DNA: TGTGCCAGCAGTTTAGCAGTCGGCTATGGCTACACCTTC.

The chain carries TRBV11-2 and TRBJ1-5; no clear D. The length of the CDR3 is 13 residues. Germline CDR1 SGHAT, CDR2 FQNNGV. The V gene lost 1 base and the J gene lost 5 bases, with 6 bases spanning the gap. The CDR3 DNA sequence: TGTGCCAGCAGCTTAGCAGAGGATCAGCCCCAGCATTTT. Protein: CASSLAEDQPQHF. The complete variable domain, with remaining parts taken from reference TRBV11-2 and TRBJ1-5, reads EAGVAQSPRYKIIEKRQSVAFWCNPISGHATLYWYQQILGQGPKLLIQFQNNGVVDDSQLPKDRFSAERLKGVDSTLKIQPAKLEDSAVYLCASSLAEDQPQHFGDGTRLSIL.